Listed here are 10 T cell receptor beta chains from one sample, sequenced in a study of blood T cell repertoires in COVID-19 (TCRdb year 2020). Library preparation was by the immunoSEQ multiplex PCR assay. As stored in TCRdb, this immuneACCESS dataset retains in-frame rearrangements with V and J assigned. A fraction of the clones does not appear; measured against another copy, unresolved V genes explain less than half of the discrepancy, and the remainder lacks a known reason. A total of around 38,000 clones appear in this sample, 87% of them only once. Clones ranked in the top ten supply approximately 5% of the sample. The specimen sequenced was peripheral blood. The receptors were sampled from a man aged 55 to 69 with COVID-19, enrolled during active disease.

The chain employs TRBV6-1 and TRBJ1-1; the D gene is possibly TRBD1 (6 bases). Trimming stripped 5 bases from V and 0 bases from J, with 13 bases between. This CDR3 is built from 15 residues. Germline V gene lookup returns CDR1 MNHNS and CDR2 SASEGT. The CDR3 is CASSPRDTLNTEAFF. The CDR3 nucleotides are TGTGCCAGCAGTCCCCGGGACACCCTGAACACTGAAGCTTTCTTT.

The rearrangement links TRBV3-1 (or the pseudogene TRBV3-2) to TRBJ1-5; 7 bases align to TRBD1. Unmatched junction bases numbered 2, after V lost 2 bases and J lost 4 bases. Germline V gene sequence: CDR1 LGHDT, CDR2 YNNKEL (reference sequence). The CDR3 is 14 amino acids. The CDR3 loop reads CASSQTTGNQPQHF. The DNA of the CDR3 is TGTGCCAGCAGCCAAACGACAGGGAATCAGCCCCAGCATTTT.

CDR3 DNA: TGTGCCAGCAGCCAAGATCATCGGTCCATGCGAGCTTTCTTT. Protein product: CASSQDHRSMRAFF. The chain uses TRBV3-1 (or the pseudogene TRBV3-2) and TRBJ1-1; D ambiguous. This CDR3 spans 14 amino acids. Germline assignment: CDR1 LGHDT and CDR2 YNNKEL (reference sequence). Trimming removed 0 bases from V and 10 bases from J, with 15 bases in between.

This clone came up a few times. The rearrangement joins TRBV6-5 to TRBJ2-7; D is undetermined. V lost 0 bases and J lost 7, with 4 bases in between. In germline, CDR1 is MNHEY, CDR2 SVGAGI. The CDR3 loop spans 11 amino acids. The CDR3 DNA reads as TGTGCCAGCAGTTACTCGAGGGAGCAGTACTTC. It yields the protein CASSYSREQYF.

The CDR3 is CAALQDRGNSPLHF. For the CDR3, the DNA is TGTGCCGCGCTACAGGATCGGGGGAATTCACCCCTCCACTTT. V and J are TRBV30 and TRBJ1-6, with D perhaps matching TRBD1 (5 bases). This CDR3 has 14 amino acids. V gave up 8 bases and J gave up 7 bases, with 18 bases separating them. CDR1 is GTSNPN, CDR2 SVGIG, per germline (reference sequence).

This chain uses TRBV10-3 with TRBJ1-1; 7 nucleotides align to TRBD1. Trimming at V came to 6 bases and at J to 1 base, leaving 8 bases not matched to a gene. In germline, CDR1 is ENHRY, CDR2 SYGVKD. CDR3 length: 15 amino acids. Here the CDR3 reads CAIRPEGQPNTEAFF. The CDR3, as DNA: TGTGCCATCAGACCTGAGGGACAGCCGAACACTGAAGCTTTCTTT.

With regard to this clone: A junction end diverges from the germline sequence, so it may reflect a read error. The same CDR3 arises from other DNA sequences in this sample as well. The chain employs TRBV3-1 (or the pseudogene TRBV3-2) and TRBJ2-1; 10 bases align to TRBD2. This CDR3 spans 15 amino acids. Germline lookup yields CDR1 LGHDT and CDR2 YNNKEL (reference sequence). The CDR3 nucleotides read TGTGCCAGCAGTCAAGGGGGGTCTAGCGGGAGTGAGCAGTTCTTC. Its translation is CASSQGGSSGSEQFF.

The chain combines TRBV27 with TRBJ2-7, with D tentatively TRBD1 (5 bases). The germline CDR1 and CDR2 sequences are MNHEY and SMNVEV (reference sequence). V was clipped by 6 bases and J by 1 base, with 19 bases between them. The CDR3 length is 16 residues. CDR3 amino acids: CASSGARASYSYEQYF. The CDR3 DNA sequence: TGTGCCAGCAGCGGCGCCAGGGCCTCCTATTCCTACGAGCAGTACTTC.

This clone was seen a handful of times. V usage is TRBV2 and J usage is TRBJ1-6; TRBD1 might be the D (6 bases). The V end was cut by 10 bases, the J end by 7 bases, with 14 bases between. CDR1 and CDR2 (germline): SNHLY, FYNNEI. The CDR3 consists of 13 residues. The CDR3 is CATKRDTNSPLHF. The CDR3, as DNA: TGTGCCACGAAACGGGACACAAATTCACCCCTCCACTTT.

There are a few counts of this clone. This chain connects TRBV5-6 to TRBJ1-2; 12 positions match TRBD1. The CDR3 is 14 amino acids. CDR1 and CDR2 from the germline V gene are SGHDT and YYEEEE. The V segment lost 3 bases and the J segment 7 bases; nucleotides outside the gene matches: 4. This CDR3 reads CASSWGQGAVGYTF. Written as DNA, the CDR3 is TGTGCCAGCAGCTGGGGACAGGGGGCCGTTGGCTACACCTTC.